This TCR beta chain originates from a study of TIL therapy for anti-PD-1-resistant metastatic lung cancer. Study overall: Most patients had lung adenocarcinoma; a handful of tumors were EGFR-mutant, two ALK-rearranged; half smoked currently or formerly. By whole-exome sequencing, median non-synonymous tumor mutation burden was approximately 1.4 mutations per megabase.

The CDR3 is made up of 12 amino acids. Between the trimmed V and J ends, which lost 11 bases and 0 bases, there was a span of 8 bases. Germline V gives CDR1 MNHNY, CDR2 SVGAGI (reference sequence). With regard to this clone: Antigen specificity is unknown.

Sequencing used immunoSEQ v3. TCRdb keeps only in-frame clones here, not all; method: immunoSEQ multiplex PCR. The sample shows 30,000 to 45,000 clones, about 73% of them seen only once. Stated time point: pre-treatment sample, taken before nivolumab and TIL therapy. Study conclusions and caveats: Patients were highly selected, enriched for treatment-naive, never-smoker and oncogene-addicted cases.

The chain links TRBV6-6 to TRBJ1-3; D unclear. The sample here was blood, taken at baseline. The source is a person between 30 and 80 years old with non-small cell lung cancer. Here the CDR3 DNA reads TGTGCCGGACGGAACTCTGGAAACACCATATATTTT. It yields the protein CAGRNSGNTIYF.